The source of this TCR beta chain is a study of T cell responses to AZD1222 COVID-19 vaccine (dated by TCRdb to about 2021). In terms of the full investigation: TCR sequencing covered roughly 230 trial participants: some 210 given two doses of AZD1222 and 26 given two doses of MenACWY control vaccine. Trial participants were enrolled into age subgroups of 18-55, 56-69 and 70-plus years, which contained around 140, 26 and 57 TCR-sequenced participants, respectively.

The CDR1 and CDR2 encoded by the germline V gene are MNHEY and SVGAGI. The CDR3 numbers 16 residues from cysteine through phenylalanine. CDR3 DNA is the only sequence kept; it has 48 bases, read in frame from the first base. The junction shows trimming of 2 bases on V and 1 base on J, and the gene matches do not reach 5 bases of it. The time point label for this specimen denotes: about 28 days (+/-7) after the second vaccine dose. Because spike-specific TCR depth and breadth did not differ between the two schedules, AZD1222 recipients who got a second dose at roughly 4 weeks were pooled with those who got a second dose at roughly 12 weeks. Vaccinee samples came from UK trials COV001 and COV002, including a single-blind randomized controlled phase 2/3 trial of AZD1222 (ChAdOx1 nCoV-19) in healthy adults. For TCRbeta chain sequencing, PBMC samples were collected from trial participants at day 0 and at day 28 after the second dose.

Study-wide findings and limitations: Epitopes outside the regions mutated in the B.1.351 and B.1.1.7 variants were reportedly recognized by nearly half of the unique spike-specific TCRs. Conclusions about previously exposed vaccinees are limited, since just a handful of AZD1222 recipients were seropositive for SARS-CoV-2 at baseline. No day 14 peak-response samples were available, so repertoires were characterized only after the peak T cell response. In the small 56-69-year group, the increase in depth fell short of significance, most likely because of low power. Participants were mostly white British, with more females than males. The authors suggested clonal diversity may have been underestimated. After two AZD1222 doses, spike-specific TCR breadth and depth were significantly higher than at day 0 and than in MenACWY recipients. The whole spike protein was spanned by vaccine-associated CD4 TCRs, and dominant responses were seen in regions 160-218 and 743-854.

The CDR3 regions of human TCRbeta chains were subjected to immunosequencing. Processing in the source paper ran as follows. Repertoire TCRs were matched against a reference library of SARS-CoV-2-specific TCRs generated with the MIRA antigen-specificity platform. Breadth was defined as the fraction of unique TCRs that were SARS-CoV-2-associated. Depth was defined as the fraction of total T cells that were SARS-CoV-2-associated. Using the MIRA data, each spike-specific TCR was assigned both to the spike region to which the TCR was reactive and to a CD4 or CD8 class. Log10-transformed breadth and depth values were compared by one-way ANOVA with Sidak's multiple comparisons tests. TCRdb stores this immuneACCESS table with in-frame sequences only. Part of the clones is absent; in the studies checked, under half of the shortfall reflects unresolved V genes, and no reason is known for the rest. That table is the source of V, J and clone size, and D and trimming were worked out from the DNA. The sample table lists approximately 80,000 clones, 80% to 90% of them with a count of one. In total, the top ten clones hold roughly 12% of the sample.

A note on this clone: Its antigen remains unidentified. No base-level quality is on record; no much larger clone is a single base apart.

The chain is made from TRBV6-5 and TRBJ1-1; TRBD1 lines up with 9 middle nucleotides. Sequencing used peripheral blood, obtained 28 days after the second AZD1222 dose. The TCR sequence derives from an adult who received the AZD1222 COVID-19 vaccine. The encoded CDR3 is CASSYGPGQGNTEAFF. The sequence in DNA is TGTGCCAGCAGTTACGGCCCGGGACAGGGGAACACTGAAGCTTTCTTT.